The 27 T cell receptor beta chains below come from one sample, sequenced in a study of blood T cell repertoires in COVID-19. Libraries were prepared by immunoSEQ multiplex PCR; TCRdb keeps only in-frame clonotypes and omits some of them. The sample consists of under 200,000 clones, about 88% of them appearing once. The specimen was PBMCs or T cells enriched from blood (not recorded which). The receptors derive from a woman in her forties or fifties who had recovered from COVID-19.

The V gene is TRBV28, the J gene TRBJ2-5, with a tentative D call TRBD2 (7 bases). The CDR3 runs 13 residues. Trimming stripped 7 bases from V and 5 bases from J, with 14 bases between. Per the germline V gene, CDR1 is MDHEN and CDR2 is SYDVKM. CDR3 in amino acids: CASTLPGGETQYF. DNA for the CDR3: TGTGCCAGCACCCTCCCGGGGGGCGAGACCCAGTACTTC.

CDR3 sequence: CASSAGGSRTEAFF. CDR3 nucleotide sequence: TGTGCCAGCAGCGCTGGGGGGAGCCGAACTGAAGCTTTCTTT. This chain links TRBV7-9 with TRBJ1-1, with a possible D match to TRBD1 (5 bases). Germline-derived CDR1 and CDR2 are SEHNR and FQNEAQ (reference sequence). V was trimmed by 5 bases and J by 5 bases, leaving 15 bases between them. The CDR3 runs to 14 residues.

The CDR3 DNA follows: TGTGCCAGTAGAACCGGGACAGGGCCCTATAATTCACCCCTCCACTTT. The encoded protein is CASRTGTGPYNSPLHF. The chain links TRBV19 to TRBJ1-6; 9 bases match TRBD1. The CDR3 totals 16 residues. The germline V gene has CDR1 LNHDA and CDR2 SQIVND (reference sequence). J was trimmed by 2 bases and V by 6 bases; bases with no gene match: 5.

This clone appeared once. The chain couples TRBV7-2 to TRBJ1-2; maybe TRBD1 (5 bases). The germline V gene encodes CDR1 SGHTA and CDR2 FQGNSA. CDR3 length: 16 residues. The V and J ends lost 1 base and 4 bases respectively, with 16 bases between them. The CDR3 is CASSLGIGGLSYGYTF. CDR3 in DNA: TGTGCCAGCAGCTTAGGGATTGGGGGACTGAGCTATGGCTACACCTTC.

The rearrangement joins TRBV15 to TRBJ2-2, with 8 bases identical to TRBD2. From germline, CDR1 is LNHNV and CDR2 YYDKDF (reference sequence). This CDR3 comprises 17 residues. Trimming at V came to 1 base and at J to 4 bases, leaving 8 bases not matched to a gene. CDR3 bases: TGTGCCACCAGCAGAGGGATGGGGGCGGGGGGCACCGGGGAGCTGTTTTTT. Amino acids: CATSRGMGAGGTGELFF.

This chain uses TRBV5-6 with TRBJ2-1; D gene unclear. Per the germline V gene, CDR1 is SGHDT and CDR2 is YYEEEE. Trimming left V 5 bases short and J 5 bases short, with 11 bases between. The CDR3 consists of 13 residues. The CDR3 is CASSQTSHNEQFF. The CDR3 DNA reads TGTGCCAGCAGTCAGACTTCCCACAATGAGCAGTTCTTC.

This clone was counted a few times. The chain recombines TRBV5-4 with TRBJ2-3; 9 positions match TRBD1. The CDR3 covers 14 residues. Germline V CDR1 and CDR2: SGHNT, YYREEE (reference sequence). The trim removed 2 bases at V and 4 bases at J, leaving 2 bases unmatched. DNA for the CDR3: TGTGCCAGCAGCTTCGGACAGGGGTCAGATACGCAGTATTTT. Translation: CASSFGQGSDTQYF.

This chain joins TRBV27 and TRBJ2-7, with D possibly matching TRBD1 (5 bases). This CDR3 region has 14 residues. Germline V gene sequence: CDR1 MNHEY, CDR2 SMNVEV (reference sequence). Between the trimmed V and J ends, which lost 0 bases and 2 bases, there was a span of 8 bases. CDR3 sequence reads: CASSLSKDTYEQYF. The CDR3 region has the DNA TGTGCCAGCAGTTTATCGAAGGACACCTACGAGCAGTACTTC.

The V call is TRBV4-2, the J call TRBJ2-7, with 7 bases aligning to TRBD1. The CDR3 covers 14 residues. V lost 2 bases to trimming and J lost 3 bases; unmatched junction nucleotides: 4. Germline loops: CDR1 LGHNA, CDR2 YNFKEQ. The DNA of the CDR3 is TGTGCCAGCAGCCAACCCGGGGACAGCTACGAGCAGTACTTC. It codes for CASSQPGDSYEQYF.

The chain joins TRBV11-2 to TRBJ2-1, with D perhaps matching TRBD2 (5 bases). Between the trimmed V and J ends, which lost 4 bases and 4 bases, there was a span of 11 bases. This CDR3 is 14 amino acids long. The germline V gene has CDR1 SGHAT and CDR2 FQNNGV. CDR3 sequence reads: CASSSRRGYNEQFF. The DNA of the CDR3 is TGTGCCAGCAGCTCCCGAAGAGGGTACAATGAGCAGTTCTTC.

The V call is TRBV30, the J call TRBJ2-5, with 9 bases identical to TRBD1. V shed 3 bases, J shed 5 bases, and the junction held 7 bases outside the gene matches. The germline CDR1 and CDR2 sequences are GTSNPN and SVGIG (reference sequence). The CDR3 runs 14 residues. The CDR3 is CAWSRDRAGETQYF. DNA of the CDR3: TGTGCCTGGAGCCGGGACAGGGCGGGGGAGACCCAGTACTTC.

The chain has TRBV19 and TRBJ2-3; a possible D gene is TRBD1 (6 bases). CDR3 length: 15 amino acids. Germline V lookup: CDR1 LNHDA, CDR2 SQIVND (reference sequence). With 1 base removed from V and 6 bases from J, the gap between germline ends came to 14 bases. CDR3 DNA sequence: TGTGCCAGTAGTATAGGGGCAGGGGCCGTGGATACGCAGTATTTT. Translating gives CASSIGAGAVDTQYF.

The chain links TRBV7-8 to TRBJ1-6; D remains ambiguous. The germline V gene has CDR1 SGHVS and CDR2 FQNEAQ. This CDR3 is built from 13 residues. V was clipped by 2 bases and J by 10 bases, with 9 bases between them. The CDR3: CASSLTSRSPLHF. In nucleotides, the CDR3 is TGTGCCAGCAGCTTAACCTCCAGGTCACCCCTCCACTTT.

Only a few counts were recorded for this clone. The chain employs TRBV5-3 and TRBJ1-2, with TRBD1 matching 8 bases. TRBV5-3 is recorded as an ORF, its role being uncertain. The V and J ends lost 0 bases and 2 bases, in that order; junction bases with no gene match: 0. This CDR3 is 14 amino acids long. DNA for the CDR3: TGTGCCAGAAGCTTGGACAGGGGGAACTATGGCTACACCTTC. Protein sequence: CARSLDRGNYGYTF.

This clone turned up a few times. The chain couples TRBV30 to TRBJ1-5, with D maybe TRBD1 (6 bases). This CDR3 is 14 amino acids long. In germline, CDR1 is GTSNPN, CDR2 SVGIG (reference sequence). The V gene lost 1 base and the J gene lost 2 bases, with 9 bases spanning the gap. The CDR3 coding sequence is TGTGCCTGGAGTGAGGCAGGGGGCAATCAGCCCCAGCATTTT. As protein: CAWSEAGGNQPQHF.

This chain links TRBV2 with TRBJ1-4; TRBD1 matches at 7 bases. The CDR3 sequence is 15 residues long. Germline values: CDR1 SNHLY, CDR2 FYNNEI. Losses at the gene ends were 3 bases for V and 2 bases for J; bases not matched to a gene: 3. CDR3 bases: TGTGCCAGCAGTGACAGGGGGAGTACTAATGAAAAACTGTTTTTT. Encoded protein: CASSDRGSTNEKLFF.

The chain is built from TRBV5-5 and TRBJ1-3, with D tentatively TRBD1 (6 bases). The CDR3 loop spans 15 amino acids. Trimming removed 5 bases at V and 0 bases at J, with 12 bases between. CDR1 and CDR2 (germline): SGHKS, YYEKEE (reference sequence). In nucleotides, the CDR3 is TGTGCCAGCAGTCTACAGGGTACCTCTGGAAACACCATATATTTT. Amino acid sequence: CASSLQGTSGNTIYF.

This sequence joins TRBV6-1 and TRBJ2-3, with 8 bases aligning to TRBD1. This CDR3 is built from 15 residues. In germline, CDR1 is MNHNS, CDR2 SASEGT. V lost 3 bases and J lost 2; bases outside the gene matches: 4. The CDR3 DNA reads TGTGCCAGCAGTGATTCGGGACAGGCCACAGATACGCAGTATTTT. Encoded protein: CASSDSGQATDTQYF.

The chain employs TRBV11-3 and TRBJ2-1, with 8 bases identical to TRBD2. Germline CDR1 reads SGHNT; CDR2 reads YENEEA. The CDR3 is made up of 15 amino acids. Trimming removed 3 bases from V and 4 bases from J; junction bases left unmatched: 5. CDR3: CASSFRTSSYNEQFF. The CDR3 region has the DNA TGTGCCAGCAGCTTTCGGACTAGCAGTTACAATGAGCAGTTCTTC.

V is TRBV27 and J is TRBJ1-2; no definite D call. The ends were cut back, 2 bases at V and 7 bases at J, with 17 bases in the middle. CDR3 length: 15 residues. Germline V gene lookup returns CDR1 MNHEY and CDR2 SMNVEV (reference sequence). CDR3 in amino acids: CASSLRSGLPAGYTF. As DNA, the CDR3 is TGTGCCAGCAGTTTAAGGTCAGGCCTACCGGCTGGCTACACCTTC.

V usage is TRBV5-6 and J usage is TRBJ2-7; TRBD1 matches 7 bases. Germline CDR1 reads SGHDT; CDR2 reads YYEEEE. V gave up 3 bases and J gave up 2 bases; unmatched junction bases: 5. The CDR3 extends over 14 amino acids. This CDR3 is CASSWDRLTYEQYF. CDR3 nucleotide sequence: TGTGCCAGCAGCTGGGACAGATTAACCTACGAGCAGTACTTC.

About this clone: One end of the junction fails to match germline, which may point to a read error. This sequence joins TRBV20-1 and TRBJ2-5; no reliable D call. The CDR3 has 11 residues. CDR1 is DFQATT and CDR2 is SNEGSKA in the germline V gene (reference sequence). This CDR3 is CSAANQETQYF. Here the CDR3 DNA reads TGCAGTGCGGCAAACCAGGAGACCCAGTACTTC.

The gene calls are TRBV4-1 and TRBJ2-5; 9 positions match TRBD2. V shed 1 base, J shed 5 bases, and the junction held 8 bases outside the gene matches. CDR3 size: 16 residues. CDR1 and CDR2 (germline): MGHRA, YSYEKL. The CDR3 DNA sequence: TGCGCCAGCAGCCAAGCTTGGCTAGCGGGATTGGAGACCCAGTACTTC. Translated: CASSQAWLAGLETQYF.

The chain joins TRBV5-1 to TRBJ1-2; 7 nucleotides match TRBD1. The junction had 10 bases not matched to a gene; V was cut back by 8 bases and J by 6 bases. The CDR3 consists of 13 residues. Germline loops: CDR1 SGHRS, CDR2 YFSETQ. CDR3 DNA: TGCGCCAGTACCCCCGGGACAGCGGATGGCTACACCTTC. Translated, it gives CASTPGTADGYTF.

The CDR3 DNA follows: TGTGCCAGCAGTGCCGGACTAGCGGGAGCTCGTTACAATGAGCAGTTCTTC. It specifies CASSAGLAGARYNEQFF. V gene TRBV6-1 combines with J gene TRBJ2-1, with TRBD2 matching over 13 bases. Germline CDR1 is MNHNS and CDR2 is SASEGT. CDR3 length equals 17 residues. V was clipped by 4 bases and J by 4 bases; unmatched bases: 7.

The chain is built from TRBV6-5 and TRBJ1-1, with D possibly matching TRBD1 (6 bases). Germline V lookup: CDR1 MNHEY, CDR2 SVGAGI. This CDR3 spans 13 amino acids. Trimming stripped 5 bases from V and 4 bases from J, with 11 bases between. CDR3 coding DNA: TGTGCCAGCAGTCTTCTAGGGGGCACTGAAGCTTTCTTT. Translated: CASSLLGGTEAFF.

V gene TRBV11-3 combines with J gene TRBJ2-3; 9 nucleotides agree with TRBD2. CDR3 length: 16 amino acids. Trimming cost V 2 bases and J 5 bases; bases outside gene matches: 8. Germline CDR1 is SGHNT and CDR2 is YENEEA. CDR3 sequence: CASSLFSGRRIDTQYF. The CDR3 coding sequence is TGTGCCAGCAGCTTATTTAGCGGGAGAAGAATAGATACGCAGTATTTT.